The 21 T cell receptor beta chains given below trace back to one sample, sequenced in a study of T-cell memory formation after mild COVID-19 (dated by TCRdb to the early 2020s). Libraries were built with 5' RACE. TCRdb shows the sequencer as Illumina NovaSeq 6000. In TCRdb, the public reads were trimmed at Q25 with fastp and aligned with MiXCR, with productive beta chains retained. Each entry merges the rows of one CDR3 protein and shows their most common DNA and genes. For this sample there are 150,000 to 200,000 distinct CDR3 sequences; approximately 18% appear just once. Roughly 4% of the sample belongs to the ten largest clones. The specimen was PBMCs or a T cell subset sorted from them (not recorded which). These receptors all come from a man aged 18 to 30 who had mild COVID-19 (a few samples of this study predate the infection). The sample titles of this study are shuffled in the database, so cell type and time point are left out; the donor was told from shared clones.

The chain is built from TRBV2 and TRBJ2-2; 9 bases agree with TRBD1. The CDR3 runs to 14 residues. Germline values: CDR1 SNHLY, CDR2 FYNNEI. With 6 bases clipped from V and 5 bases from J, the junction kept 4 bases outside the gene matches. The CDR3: CASSAGTGTGELFF. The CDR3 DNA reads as TGTGCCAGCAGCGCGGGGACAGGGACCGGGGAGCTGTTTTTT.

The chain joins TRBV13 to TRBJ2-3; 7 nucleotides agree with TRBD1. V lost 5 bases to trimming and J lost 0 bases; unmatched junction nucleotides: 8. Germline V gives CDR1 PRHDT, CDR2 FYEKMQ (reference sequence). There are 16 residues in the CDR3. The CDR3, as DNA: TGTGCCAGCAGCCGAGTTGGGACAGCCAGCACAGATACGCAGTATTTT. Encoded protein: CASSRVGTASTDTQYF.

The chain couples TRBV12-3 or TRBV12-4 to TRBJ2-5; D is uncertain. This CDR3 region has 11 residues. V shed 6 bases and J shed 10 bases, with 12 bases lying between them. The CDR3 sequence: CASSPRYRQYF. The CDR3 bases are TGTGCCAGCAGCCCCCGCTACCGCCAGTACTTC.

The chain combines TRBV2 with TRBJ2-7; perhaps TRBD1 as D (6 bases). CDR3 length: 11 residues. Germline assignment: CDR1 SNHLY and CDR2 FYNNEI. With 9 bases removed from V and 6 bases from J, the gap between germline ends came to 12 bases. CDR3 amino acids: CARQGRGEQYV. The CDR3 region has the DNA TGTGCCAGACAGGGTCGGGGCGAGCAGTACGTC.

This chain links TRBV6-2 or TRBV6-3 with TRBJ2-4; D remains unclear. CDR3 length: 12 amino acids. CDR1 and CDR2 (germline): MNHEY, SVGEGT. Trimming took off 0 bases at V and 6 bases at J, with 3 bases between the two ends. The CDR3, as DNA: TGTGCCAGCAGTTACTCGGGAAACATTCAGTACTTC. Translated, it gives CASSYSGNIQYF.

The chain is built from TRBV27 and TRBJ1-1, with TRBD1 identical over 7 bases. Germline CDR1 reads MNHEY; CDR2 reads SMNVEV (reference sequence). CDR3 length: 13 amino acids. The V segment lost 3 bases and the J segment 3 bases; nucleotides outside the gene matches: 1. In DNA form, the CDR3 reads TGTGCCAGCAGTTTCAGGGGGTACACTGAAGCTTTCTTT. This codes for CASSFRGYTEAFF.

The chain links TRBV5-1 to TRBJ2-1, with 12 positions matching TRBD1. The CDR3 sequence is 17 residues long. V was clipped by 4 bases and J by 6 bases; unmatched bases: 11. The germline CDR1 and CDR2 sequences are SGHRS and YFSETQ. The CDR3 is CASSPRGTGGHSNEQFF. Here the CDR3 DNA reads TGCGCCAGCAGCCCTAGGGGGACAGGGGGCCACTCCAATGAGCAGTTCTTC.

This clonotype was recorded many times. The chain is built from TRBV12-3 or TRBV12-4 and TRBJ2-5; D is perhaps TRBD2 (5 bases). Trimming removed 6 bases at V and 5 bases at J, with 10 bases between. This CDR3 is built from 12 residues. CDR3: CASRLGGETQYF. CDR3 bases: TGTGCCAGCAGGCTAGGCGGGGAGACCCAGTACTTC.

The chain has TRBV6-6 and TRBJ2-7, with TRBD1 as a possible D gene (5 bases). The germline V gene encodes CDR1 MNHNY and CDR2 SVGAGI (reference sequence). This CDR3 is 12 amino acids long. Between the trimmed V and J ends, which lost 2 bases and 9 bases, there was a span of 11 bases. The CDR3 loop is CASSYPQGGQYV. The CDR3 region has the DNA TGTGCCAGCAGTTACCCTCAGGGCGGGCAGTACGTC.

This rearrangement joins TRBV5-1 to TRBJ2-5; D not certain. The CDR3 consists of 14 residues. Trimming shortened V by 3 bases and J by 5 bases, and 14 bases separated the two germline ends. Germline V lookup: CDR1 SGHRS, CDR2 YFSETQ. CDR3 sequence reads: CASSSRTPAETQYF. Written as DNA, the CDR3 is TGCGCCAGCAGCTCCCGGACCCCGGCGGAGACCCAGTACTTC.

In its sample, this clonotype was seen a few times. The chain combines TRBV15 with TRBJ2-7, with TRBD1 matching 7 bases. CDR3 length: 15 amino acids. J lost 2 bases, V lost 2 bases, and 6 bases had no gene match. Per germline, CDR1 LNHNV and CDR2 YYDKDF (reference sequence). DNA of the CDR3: TGTGCCACCAGCAGATATAGGGACAGCCCCTACGAGCAGTACTTC. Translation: CATSRYRDSPYEQYF. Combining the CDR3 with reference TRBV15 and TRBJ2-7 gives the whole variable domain DAMVIQNPRYQVTQFGKPVTLSCSQTLNHNVMYWYQQKSSQAPKLLFHYYDKDFNNEADTPDNFQSRRPNTSFCFLDIRSPGLGDTAMYLCATSRYRDSPYEQYFGPGTRLTVT.

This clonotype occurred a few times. CDR3 nucleotides: TGCAGTGCAACCAGGGCCTCTAGCAATCAGCCCCAGCATTTT. Translated, it gives CSATRASSNQPQHF. V gene TRBV20-1 combines with J gene TRBJ1-5, with D possibly being TRBD1 (5 bases). The CDR3 totals 14 residues. Germline lookup yields CDR1 DFQATT and CDR2 SNEGSKA (reference sequence). The V and J ends lost 6 bases and 0 bases respectively, with 12 bases between them.

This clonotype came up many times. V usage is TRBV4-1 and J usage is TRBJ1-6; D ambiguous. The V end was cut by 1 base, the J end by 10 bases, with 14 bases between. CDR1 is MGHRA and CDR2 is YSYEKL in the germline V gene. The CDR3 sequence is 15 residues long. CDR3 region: CASSQGSRPQSPLHF. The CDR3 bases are TGCGCCAGCAGCCAAGGGAGTAGACCCCAATCACCCCTCCACTTT.

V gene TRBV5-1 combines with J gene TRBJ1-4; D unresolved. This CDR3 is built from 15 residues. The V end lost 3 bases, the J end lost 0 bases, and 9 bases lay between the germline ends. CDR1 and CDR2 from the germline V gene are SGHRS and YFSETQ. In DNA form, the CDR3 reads TGCGCCAGCAGCTCCGGATTTTCAACTAATGAAAAACTGTTTTTT. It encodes CASSSGFSTNEKLFF.

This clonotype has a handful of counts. CDR3 residues: CASSWRAGMDTQYF. CDR3 DNA: TGTGCCAGCAGTTGGAGGGCGGGGATGGATACGCAGTATTTT. The rearrangement uses TRBV27 and TRBJ2-3, with D possibly TRBD2 on 6 matching bases. V was clipped by 4 bases and J by 6 bases, with 14 bases between them. The length of the CDR3 is 14 residues. Germline lookup yields CDR1 MNHEY and CDR2 SMNVEV (reference sequence).

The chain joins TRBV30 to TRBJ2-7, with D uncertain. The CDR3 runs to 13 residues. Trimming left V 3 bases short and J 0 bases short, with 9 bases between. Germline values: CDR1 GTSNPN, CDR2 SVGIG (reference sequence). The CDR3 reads CAWRALVSYEQYF. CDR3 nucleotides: TGTGCCTGGAGGGCGCTCGTCTCCTACGAGCAGTACTTC.

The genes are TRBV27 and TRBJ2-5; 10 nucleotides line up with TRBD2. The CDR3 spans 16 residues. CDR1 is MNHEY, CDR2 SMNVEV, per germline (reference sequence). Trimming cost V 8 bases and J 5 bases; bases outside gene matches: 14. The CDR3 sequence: CASGGGASGGQETQYF. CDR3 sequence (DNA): TGTGCCAGCGGTGGGGGGGCTAGCGGGGGCCAGGAGACCCAGTACTTC.

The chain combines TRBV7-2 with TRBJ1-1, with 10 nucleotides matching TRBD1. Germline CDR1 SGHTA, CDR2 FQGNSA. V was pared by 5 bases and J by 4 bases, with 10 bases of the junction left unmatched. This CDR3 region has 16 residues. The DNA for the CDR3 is TGTGCCAGCAGCGTCCTAGACAGGGGGCTAGGCACTGAAGCTTTCTTT. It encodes CASSVLDRGLGTEAFF.

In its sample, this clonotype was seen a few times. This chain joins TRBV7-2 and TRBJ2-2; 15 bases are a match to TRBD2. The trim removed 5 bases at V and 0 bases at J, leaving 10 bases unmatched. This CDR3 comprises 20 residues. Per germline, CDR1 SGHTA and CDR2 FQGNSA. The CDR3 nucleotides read TGTGCCAGCAGCGCAACCGGGACTAGCGGGGGGTCTCCGAACACCGGGGAGCTGTTTTTT. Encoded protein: CASSATGTSGGSPNTGELFF.

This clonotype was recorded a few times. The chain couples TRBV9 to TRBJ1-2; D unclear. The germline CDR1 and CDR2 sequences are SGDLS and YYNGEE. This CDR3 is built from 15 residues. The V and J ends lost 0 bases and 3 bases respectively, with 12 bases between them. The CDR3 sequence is CASSVGPPDDYGYTF. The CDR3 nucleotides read TGTGCCAGCAGCGTAGGCCCCCCCGACGACTATGGCTACACCTTC.

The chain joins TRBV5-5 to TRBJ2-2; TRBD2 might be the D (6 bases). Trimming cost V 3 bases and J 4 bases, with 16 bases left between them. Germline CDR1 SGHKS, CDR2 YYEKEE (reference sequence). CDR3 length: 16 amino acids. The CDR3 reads CASSSRGTLSTGELFF. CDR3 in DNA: TGTGCCAGCAGCTCCCGGGGGACCCTTTCCACCGGGGAGCTGTTTTTT. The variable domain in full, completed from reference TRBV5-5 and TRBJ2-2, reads DAGVTQSPTHLIKTRGQQVTLRCSPISGHKSVSWYQQVLGQGPQFIFQYYEKEERGRGNFPDRFSARQFPNYSSELNVNALLLGDSALYLCASSSRGTLSTGELFFGEGSRLTVL.